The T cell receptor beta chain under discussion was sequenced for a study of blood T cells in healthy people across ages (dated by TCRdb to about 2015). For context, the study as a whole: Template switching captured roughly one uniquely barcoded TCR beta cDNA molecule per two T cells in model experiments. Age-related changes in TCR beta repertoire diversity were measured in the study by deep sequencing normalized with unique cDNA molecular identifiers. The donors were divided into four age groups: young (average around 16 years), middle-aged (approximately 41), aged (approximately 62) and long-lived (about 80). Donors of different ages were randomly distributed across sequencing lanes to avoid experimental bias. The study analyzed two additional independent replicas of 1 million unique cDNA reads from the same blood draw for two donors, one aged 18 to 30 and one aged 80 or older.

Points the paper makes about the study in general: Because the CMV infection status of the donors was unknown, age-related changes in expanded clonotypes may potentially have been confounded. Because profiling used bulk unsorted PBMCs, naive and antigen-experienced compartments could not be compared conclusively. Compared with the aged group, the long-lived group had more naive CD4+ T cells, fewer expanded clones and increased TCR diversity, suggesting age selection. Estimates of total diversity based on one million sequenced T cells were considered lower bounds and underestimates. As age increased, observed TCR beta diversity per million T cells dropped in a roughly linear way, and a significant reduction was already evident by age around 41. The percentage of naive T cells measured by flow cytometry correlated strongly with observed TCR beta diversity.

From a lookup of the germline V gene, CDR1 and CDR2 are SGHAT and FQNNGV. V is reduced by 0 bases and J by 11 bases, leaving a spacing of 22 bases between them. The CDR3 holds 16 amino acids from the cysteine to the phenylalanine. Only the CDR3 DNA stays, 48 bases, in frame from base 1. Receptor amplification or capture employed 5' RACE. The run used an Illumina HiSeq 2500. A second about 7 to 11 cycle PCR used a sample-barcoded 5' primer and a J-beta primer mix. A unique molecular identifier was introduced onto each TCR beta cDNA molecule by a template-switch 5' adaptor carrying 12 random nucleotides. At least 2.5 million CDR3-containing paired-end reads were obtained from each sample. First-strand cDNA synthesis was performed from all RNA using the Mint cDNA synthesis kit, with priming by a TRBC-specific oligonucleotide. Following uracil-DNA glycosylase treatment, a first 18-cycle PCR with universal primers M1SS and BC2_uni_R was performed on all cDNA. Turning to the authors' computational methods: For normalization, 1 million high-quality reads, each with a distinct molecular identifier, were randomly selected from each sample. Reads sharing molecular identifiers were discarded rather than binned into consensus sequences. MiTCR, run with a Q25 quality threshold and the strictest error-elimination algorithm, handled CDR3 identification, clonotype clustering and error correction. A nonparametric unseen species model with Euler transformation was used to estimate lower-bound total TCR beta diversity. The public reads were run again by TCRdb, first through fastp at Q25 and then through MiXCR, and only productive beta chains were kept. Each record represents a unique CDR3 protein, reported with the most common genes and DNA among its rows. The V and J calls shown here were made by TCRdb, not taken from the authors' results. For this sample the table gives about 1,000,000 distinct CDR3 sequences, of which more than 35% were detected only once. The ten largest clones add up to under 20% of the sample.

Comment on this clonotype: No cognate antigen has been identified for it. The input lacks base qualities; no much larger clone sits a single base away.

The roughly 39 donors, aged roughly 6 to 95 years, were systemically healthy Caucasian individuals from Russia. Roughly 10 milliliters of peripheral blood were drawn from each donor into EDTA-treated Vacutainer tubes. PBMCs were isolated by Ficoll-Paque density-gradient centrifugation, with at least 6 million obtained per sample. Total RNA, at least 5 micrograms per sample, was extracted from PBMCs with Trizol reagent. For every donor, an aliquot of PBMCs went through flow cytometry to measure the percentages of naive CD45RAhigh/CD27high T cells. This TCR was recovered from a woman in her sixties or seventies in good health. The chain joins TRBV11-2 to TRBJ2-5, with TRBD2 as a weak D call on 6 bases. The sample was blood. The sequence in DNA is TGTGCCAGCAGCTTAGATCCGAGTAGCGGCAACAATGAGCAGTACTTC. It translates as CASSLDPSSGNNEQYF.